This T cell receptor beta chain stems from a study of blood T cell repertoires in COVID-19. Study background: Sites in the United States, Italy and Spain provided acute and convalescent COVID-19 samples.

Original processing methods: The assay estimated nucleated cells by amplifying reference gene primers. TCRdb's copy holds only in-frame clones and misses some; the assay was immunoSEQ multiplex PCR. V and J calls and clone size are as listed in that table; D and trimming were resolved from the DNA. The sample includes approximately 300,000 clones, approximately 82% seen only once; the top ten take approximately 1.2%. Germline V gives CDR1 LNHDA, CDR2 SQIVND (reference sequence). The V end lost 3 bases, the J end lost 2 bases, and 11 bases lay between the germline ends. This CDR3 region has 15 residues.

This chain links TRBV19 with TRBJ1-5; D gene unclear. Source material: peripheral blood. The sequence derives from a woman between 50 and 59 years old with acute or convalescent COVID-19. Here the CDR3 reads CASSIRQDGNQPQHF. CDR3 in DNA: TGTGCCAGTAGTATTCGGCAGGATGGCAATCAGCCCCAGCATTTT.